The 30 T cell receptor beta chains below were found in one sample sequenced in a study of T cell changes during pregnancy in multiple sclerosis. Here immunoSEQ multiplex PCR was the method, and the copy in TCRdb shows in-frame clones only, minus some. The table lists tens of thousands of clones, approximately 92% of them singletons, with roughly 2% in the top ten. Sequenced material: CD4+ T cells from peripheral blood mononuclear cells, taken after pregnancy. These receptors came from a female donor in good health, enrolled as a control in a pregnancy study.

V is TRBV10-3 and J is TRBJ2-7; TRBD2 aligns across 8 bases. Unmatched junction bases numbered 14, after V lost 10 bases and J lost 3 bases. In germline, CDR1 is ENHRY, CDR2 SYGVKD. The CDR3 extends over 15 amino acids. CDR3 DNA sequence: TGTGCCACCTTTGACTTGGGGGCGGGGGGCTACGAGCAGTACTTC. This sequence encodes CATFDLGAGGYEQYF.

The chain links TRBV7-6 to TRBJ2-7, with D tentatively TRBD2 (6 bases). The V gene lost 5 bases and the J gene lost 2 bases, with 13 bases spanning the gap. This CDR3 is built from 14 residues. Per the germline V gene, CDR1 is SGHVS and CDR2 is FNYEAQ. The CDR3 DNA reads TGTGCCAGCAGCCCAACCCTAGCGACCTACGAGCAGTACTTC. It is translated as CASSPTLATYEQYF. Full variable domain (missing parts from reference TRBV7-6 and TRBJ2-7): GAGVSQSPRYKVTKRGQDVALRCDPISGHVSLYWYRQALGQGPEFLTYFNYEAQQDKSGLPNDRFSAERPEGSISTLTIQRTEQRDSAMYRCASSPTLATYEQYFGPGTRLTVT.

The chain combines TRBV18 with TRBJ1-6; the match to TRBD1 covers 10 bases. The CDR3 runs 14 residues. The germline gives CDR1 KGHSH, CDR2 LQKENI. Trimming took 6 bases from V and 10 from J; bases not matched to a gene: 6. The CDR3 sequence is CASSVGTGDSPLHF. For the CDR3, the DNA is TGTGCCAGCTCCGTCGGGACAGGGGACTCACCCCTCCACTTT.

The chain is built from TRBV5-4 and TRBJ1-2, with 7 bases that match TRBD1. Germline V gene lookup returns CDR1 SGHNT and CDR2 YYREEE (reference sequence). There are 15 residues in the CDR3. Losses at the gene ends were 4 bases for V and 2 bases for J; bases not matched to a gene: 8. CDR3 DNA: TGTGCCAGCAGCCCCGGACAGGCCTTGAACTATGGCTACACCTTC. The encoded protein is CASSPGQALNYGYTF. Full variable domain (outside the CDR3, taken from reference TRBV5-4 and TRBJ1-2): ETGVTQSPTHLIKTRGQQVTLRCSSQSGHNTVSWYQQALGQGPQFIFQYYREEENGRGNFPPRFSGLQFPNYSSELNVNALELDDSALYLCASSPGQALNYGYTFGSGTRLTVV.

The rearrangement links TRBV18 to TRBJ1-5, with D possibly being TRBD1 (6 bases). This CDR3 has 13 residues. Germline V gene lookup returns CDR1 KGHSH and CDR2 LQKENI. With 4 bases removed from V and 7 bases from J, the gap between germline ends came to 11 bases. The DNA for the CDR3 is TGTGCCAGCTCACGCACAGGGACCCAGCCCCAGCATTTT. Residues: CASSRTGTQPQHF.

This chain links TRBV2 with TRBJ1-1; D is uncertain. The CDR3 totals 15 residues. The germline CDR1 and CDR2 sequences are SNHLY and FYNNEI. V was shortened by 7 bases and J by 3 bases, with 18 bases between the two germline ends. CDR3 DNA sequence: TGTGCCAGCAAAGTCGACTTTTCGGGTGACACTGAAGCTTTCTTT. This sequence encodes CASKVDFSGDTEAFF.

The chain joins TRBV6-1 to TRBJ2-6; no clear D gene. CDR1 MNHNS and CDR2 SASEGT come from the germline V gene. This CDR3 contains 15 residues. With 1 base removed from V and 0 bases from J, the gap between germline ends came to 4 bases. CDR3 in DNA: TGTGCCAGCAGTGAAGGGAGCTCTGGGGCCAACGTCCTGACTTTC. Encoded protein: CASSEGSSGANVLTF.

The rearrangement uses TRBV21-1 and TRBJ1-1. TRBV21-1 is a recognized pseudogene. The CDR3 runs 14 residues. CDR3 amino acids: CASSPRVSLTEAFF. The CDR3 coding sequence is TGTGCCAGCAGCCCTCGGGTCAGCCTCACTGAAGCTTTCTTT.

J is TRBJ2-7 and V is TRBV14; D is possibly TRBD2 (5 bases). Trimming removed 1 base from V and 9 bases from J, with 10 bases in between. The CDR3 covers 12 residues. Germline-derived CDR1 and CDR2 are SGHDN and FVKESK. As DNA, the CDR3 is TGTGCCAGCAGCCAAGTCACAAGCGGGCAGTACTTC. Amino acid sequence: CASSQVTSGQYF.

In its sample, this clone was seen once. The CDR3 region has the DNA TGTGCCAGCAGCTTTCGGGGGGGGCCAGTCAGAGTTGACACTGAAGCTTTCTTT. Protein: CASSFRGGPVRVDTEAFF. The gene calls are TRBV7-2 and TRBJ1-1; the D gene is possibly TRBD1 (6 bases). Trimming shortened V by 3 bases and J by 3 bases, and 23 bases separated the two germline ends. The germline V gene encodes CDR1 SGHTA and CDR2 FQGNSA. This CDR3 is built from 18 residues.

The rearrangement joins TRBV28 to TRBJ1-4; D may be TRBD1 (6 bases). CDR3 length equals 14 residues. The V end was cut by 5 bases, the J end by 4 bases, with 11 bases between. The V gene's germline CDR1 is MDHEN and CDR2 SYDVKM. In DNA form, the CDR3 reads TGTGCCAGCAGTCCCCAGGACAGTAATGAAAAACTGTTTTTT. Translation gives CASSPQDSNEKLFF. The whole variable domain, remainder taken from reference TRBV28 and TRBJ1-4, is DVKVTQSSRYLVKRTGEKVFLECVQDMDHENMFWYRQDPGLGLRLIYFSYDVKMKEKGDIPEGYSVSREKKERFSLILESASTNQTSMYLCASSPQDSNEKLFFGSGTQLSVL.

This sequence joins TRBV6-5 and TRBJ2-3; D not resolved. The germline V gene has CDR1 MNHEY and CDR2 SVGAGI. The CDR3 sequence is 14 residues long. V was clipped by 4 bases and J by 0 bases, with 8 bases between them. CDR3 DNA: TGTGCCAGCAGTTCCGTCGGTAGCACAGATACGCAGTATTTT. Residues: CASSSVGSTDTQYF.

The J gene is TRBJ2-1, the V gene TRBV11-2; D is perhaps TRBD2 (5 bases). V gave up 1 base and J gave up 3 bases, with 13 bases separating them. This CDR3 has 16 amino acids. Germline V lookup: CDR1 SGHAT, CDR2 FQNNGV. DNA of the CDR3: TGTGCCAGCAGCTTAGGTGGGAGCAGTTACTACAATGAGCAGTTCTTC. It codes for CASSLGGSSYYNEQFF.

The chain couples TRBV7-8 to TRBJ2-5; D gene ambiguous. Deletions cut 1 base from V and 0 bases from J, with 9 bases between. The CDR3 has 15 amino acids. Germline CDR1 reads SGHVS; CDR2 reads FQNEAQ. CDR3 sequence (DNA): TGTGCCAGCAGCTTAGAGGCACAGTACCAAGAGACCCAGTACTTC. The encoded protein is CASSLEAQYQETQYF.

The rearrangement joins TRBV19 to TRBJ1-1; 7 bases match TRBD1. Germline V gene lookup returns CDR1 LNHDA and CDR2 SQIVND (reference sequence). CDR3 length equals 16 residues. After removal of 7 bases from V and 2 bases from J, the junction contained 13 bases not matched to a gene. The CDR3 DNA reads TGTGCCAGTACCCCTTCTCGGGCAGGGGGAAACACTGAAGCTTTCTTT. Protein: CASTPSRAGGNTEAFF.

This rearrangement joins TRBV19 to TRBJ2-5; 12 bases match TRBD2. Trimming removed 2 bases from V and 4 bases from J; junction bases left unmatched: 8. The CDR3 is 17 amino acids. The germline V gene encodes CDR1 LNHDA and CDR2 SQIVND (reference sequence). The CDR3 bases are TGTGCCAGTAGTATAAGGGCTAGCGGGAGGGCCAGAGAGACCCAGTACTTC. Translated: CASSIRASGRARETQYF.

The J gene is TRBJ1-5, the V gene TRBV19; weak D call: TRBD1 (5 bases). V shed 2 bases and J shed 2 bases, with 7 bases lying between them. This CDR3 contains 14 residues. CDR1 is LNHDA, CDR2 SQIVND, per germline (reference sequence). The CDR3 reads CASSIIRGNQPQHF. DNA of the CDR3: TGTGCCAGTAGTATAATCAGGGGCAATCAGCCCCAGCATTTT.

The rearrangement uses TRBV28 and TRBJ1-2; D unclear. CDR1 is MDHEN, CDR2 SYDVKM, per germline. V was pared by 5 bases and J by 7 bases, with 17 bases between. The length of the CDR3 is 14 residues. The CDR3 coding sequence is TGTGCCAGCAGTAAGGGAGGACCCCATACTGGCTACACCTTC. Amino acid sequence: CASSKGGPHTGYTF.

This clone occurred a few times. The chain recombines TRBV7-3 with TRBJ2-2, with a weak D call TRBD2 (6 bases). Trimming stripped 8 bases from V and 3 bases from J, with 10 bases between. The CDR3 sequence is 13 residues long. Germline V lookup: CDR1 SGHTA, CDR2 FQGTGA. The CDR3 loop reads CASGREDTGELFF. In DNA form, the CDR3 reads TGTGCCAGCGGTAGGGAGGACACCGGGGAGCTGTTTTTT. Looking up the rest from reference TRBV7-3 and TRBJ2-2 gives the full variable domain: GAGVSQTPSNKVTEKGKYVELRCDPISGHTALYWYRQSLGQGPEFLIYFQGTGAADDSGLPNDRFFAVRPEGSVSTLKIQRTERGDSAVYLCASGREDTGELFFGEGSRLTVL.

The chain carries TRBV7-2 and TRBJ1-5, with TRBD1 identical over 7 bases. Trimming removed 0 bases from V and 6 bases from J; junction bases left unmatched: 2. CDR1 SGHTA and CDR2 FQGNSA come from the germline V gene. CDR3 size: 14 residues. The DNA for the CDR3 is TGTGCCAGCAGCTTAGCAGACAGGGCTCAGCCCCAGCATTTT. Its translation is CASSLADRAQPQHF.

The chain uses TRBV5-1 and TRBJ2-7, with 7 bases that match TRBD1. Per germline, CDR1 SGHRS and CDR2 YFSETQ. V dropped 0 bases and J dropped 5; count of bases not matched to a gene: 11. This CDR3 region has 16 residues. The DNA for the CDR3 is TGCGCCAGCAGCTTGGGACCAATGACAGGGCCCAACGAGCAGTACTTC. Translation gives CASSLGPMTGPNEQYF.

The chain carries TRBV6-1 and TRBJ2-7, with D perhaps matching TRBD2 (5 bases). The CDR3 contains 14 residues. The V end was cut by 5 bases, the J end by 5 bases, with 16 bases between. CDR1 and CDR2 from the germline V gene are MNHNS and SASEGT. For the CDR3, the DNA is TGTGCCAGCAGTCGCCCGATTCTGGAGGACGAGCAGTACTTC. Protein sequence: CASSRPILEDEQYF.

The CDR3 DNA follows: TGCAGCGTTTCGGGACAGGGCGGTAGCGAGCAGTACTTC. Protein sequence: CSVSGQGGSEQYF. The chain combines TRBV29-1 with TRBJ2-7, with 9 bases lining up with TRBD1. Trimming took 5 bases from V and 6 from J; bases not matched to a gene: 8. CDR3 length: 13 amino acids. CDR1 SQVTM and CDR2 ANQGSEA come from the germline V gene.

The chain uses TRBV6-1 and TRBJ1-5; 8 bases map to TRBD1. The CDR3 runs 15 residues. V lost 11 bases to trimming and J lost 3 bases; unmatched junction nucleotides: 12. CDR1 and CDR2 from the germline V gene are MNHNS and SASEGT. Here the CDR3 DNA reads TGTGCCGTCGAAAGGGGACAGGCGTACAATCAGCCCCAGCATTTT. This encodes CAVERGQAYNQPQHF.

V and J are TRBV19 and TRBJ1-1; tentatively, D is TRBD1 (5 bases). Trimming shortened V by 10 bases and J by 2 bases, and 17 bases separated the two germline ends. CDR3 length equals 14 residues. Germline CDR1 LNHDA, CDR2 SQIVND (reference sequence). CDR3 sequence: CATTTLQGNTEAFF. The CDR3 bases are TGTGCCACCACAACCCTGCAGGGTAACACTGAAGCTTTCTTT.

The gene calls are TRBV6-6 and TRBJ2-2; TRBD2 matches at 9 bases. V shed 2 bases, J shed 3 bases, and the junction held 4 bases outside the gene matches. Germline V CDR1 and CDR2: MNHNY, SVGAGI (reference sequence). CDR3 length: 16 residues. The CDR3 DNA is TGTGCCAGCAGTTACGCTAGCGGGATACACACCGGGGAGCTGTTTTTT. Translated, it gives CASSYASGIHTGELFF.

The CDR3 DNA follows: TGTGCCAGCAGCTTTGGCGGACAGACCTACGAGCAGTACTTC. Translated, it gives CASSFGGQTYEQYF. J is TRBJ2-7 and V is TRBV5-6; possibly TRBD1 for D (6 bases). Germline V gene lookup returns CDR1 SGHDT and CDR2 YYEEEE. The CDR3 runs 14 residues. Trimming left V 2 bases short and J 2 bases short, with 11 bases between.

V is TRBV28 and J is TRBJ2-3; 7 bases align to TRBD2. CDR3 length: 17 residues. Germline-derived CDR1 and CDR2 are MDHEN and SYDVKM. J was trimmed by 0 bases and V by 6 bases; bases with no gene match: 12. The CDR3 region is CASSTPNLAASTDTQYF. The DNA for the CDR3 is TGTGCCAGCAGCACACCCAACCTAGCGGCTAGCACAGATACGCAGTATTTT.

The rearrangement joins TRBV21-1 to TRBJ1-3; no check of the table's D call, TRBD1, against the DNA was made. TRBV21-1 is listed as a pseudogene. This CDR3 is 21 amino acids long. In DNA form, the CDR3 reads TGTGCCAGCAGCAAAGTGACGAGGAGAACAGGGGAGCCCCGCTCTGGAAACACCATATATTTT. This sequence encodes CASSKVTRRTGEPRSGNTIYF.

This chain links TRBV5-4 with TRBJ2-1; weak D call: TRBD2 (7 bases). Germline V gene lookup returns CDR1 SGHNT and CDR2 YYREEE (reference sequence). The V and J ends lost 0 bases and 3 bases respectively, with 10 bases between them. The CDR3 spans 15 residues. The DNA for the CDR3 is TGTGCCAGCAGCTTGGACGGGGGGCACTACAATGAGCAGTTCTTC. As protein: CASSLDGGHYNEQFF.